The 17 T cell receptor beta chains listed next were all sequenced from one sample in a study of a mutant IDH1 vaccine in newly diagnosed glioma (dated by TCRdb to the early 2020s). The library was generated by the immunoSEQ multiplex PCR assay. What TCRdb holds here is the immuneACCESS table cut down to in-frame rearrangements. Part of the clones is not present; checked against another copy, under half of the missing clones reflect an unresolved V gene, and the others are unexplained. The sample profile shows about 41,000 clones; 80% to 90% of them were found once. The ten largest clones capture roughly 1.5% of the sample. Their recognized antigens are unknown. Interpreted using the paper, the time point label stands for: week 35, safety follow-up. Each vaccine dose was 300 ug of a 20-mer mutant IDH1 peptide in Montanide, given subcutaneously with topical imiquimod. The material sequenced was PBMCs, taken from a glioma patient whose treatment included an IDH1 peptide vaccine. The receptor source for this set is a man aged 40-55 years with glioma.

This clone appeared once. This rearrangement joins TRBV7-3 to TRBJ2-1; TRBD2 matches 11 bases. The CDR3 is 15 residues long. Trimming at V came to 8 bases and at J to 6 bases, leaving 9 bases not matched to a gene. Germline lookup yields CDR1 SGHTA and CDR2 FQGTGA. CDR3 sequence reads: CASRVAGGGTNEQFF. The CDR3 region has the DNA TGTGCCAGCCGAGTAGCGGGAGGGGGAACCAATGAGCAGTTCTTC.

This chain connects TRBV30 to TRBJ1-6; D gene uncertain. The CDR3 contains 13 residues. CDR1 GTSNPN and CDR2 SVGIG come from the germline V gene (reference sequence). V was trimmed by 0 bases and J by 8 bases, leaving 8 bases between them. This CDR3 reads CAWSVKGDSPLHF. The CDR3 DNA sequence: TGTGCCTGGAGTGTAAAGGGTGATTCACCCCTCCACTTT.

The rearrangement joins TRBV6-1 to TRBJ1-5; no clear D gene. Germline loops: CDR1 MNHNS, CDR2 SASEGT. CDR3 length: 15 residues. V lost 6 bases and J 4 bases, leaving 16 bases between the germline ends. CDR3 coding DNA: TGTGCCAGCAGCCCCGTAAGTTCAAGAAATCAGCCCCAGCATTTT. This translates into CASSPVSSRNQPQHF.

V usage is TRBV28 and J usage is TRBJ2-2; 9 bases fit TRBD2. Germline CDR1 MDHEN, CDR2 SYDVKM. The J segment lost 4 bases and the V segment lost 8 bases, leaving 8 bases of the junction unmatched. The CDR3 sequence is 15 residues long. The chain's CDR3 is CASGSGRAITGELFF. In DNA, the CDR3 is TGTGCCAGCGGTAGCGGGAGAGCGATCACCGGGGAGCTGTTTTTT.

This clone was picked up a small number of times. The V and J genes are TRBV25-1 and TRBJ2-3; tentative D call: TRBD1 (5 bases). The V end lost 3 bases, the J end lost 3 bases, and 7 bases lay between the germline ends. The CDR3 is made up of 13 amino acids. The germline V gene has CDR1 MGHDK and CDR2 SYGVNS. The CDR3 DNA reads TGTGCCAGCAGTGACCAGGGTACAGATACGCAGTATTTT. Its translation: CASSDQGTDTQYF.

This chain joins TRBV30 and TRBJ1-1; 10 nucleotides align to TRBD1. The germline V gene has CDR1 GTSNPN and CDR2 SVGIG (reference sequence). V was clipped by 0 bases and J by 4 bases; unmatched bases: 5. The CDR3 has 15 amino acids. The CDR3 bases are TGTGCCTGGAGTGTACCCGGGACAGGGGCCACTGAAGCTTTCTTT. Translated: CAWSVPGTGATEAFF.

This chain connects TRBV29-1 to TRBJ2-2; 7 nucleotides line up with TRBD1. The germline gives CDR1 SQVTM, CDR2 ANQGSEA. The CDR3 contains 15 residues. V shed 7 bases and J 2 bases; nucleotides not matched to a gene: 10. Here the CDR3 DNA reads TGCAGCGCTGTCGGGACAGACATTAACACCGGGGAGCTGTTTTTT. It encodes CSAVGTDINTGELFF.

This chain connects TRBV7-6 to TRBJ2-1; TRBD1 is a possible D gene (5 bases). The length of the CDR3 is 15 residues. With 1 base removed from V and 4 bases from J, the gap between germline ends came to 11 bases. CDR1 is SGHVS, CDR2 FNYEAQ, per germline. CDR3 in DNA: TGTGCCAGCAGCTTAGTAGGGGCTTCGTACAATGAGCAGTTCTTC. It is translated as CASSLVGASYNEQFF.

The chain recombines TRBV6-1 with TRBJ1-3; possibly TRBD1 for D (6 bases). The germline V and J ends were trimmed by 4 bases and 3 bases, with 19 bases remaining between them. The CDR3 consists of 17 residues. Germline-derived CDR1 and CDR2 are MNHNS and SASEGT. CDR3 loop: CASSGGTTLEVGNTIYF. CDR3 sequence (DNA): TGTGCCAGCAGTGGCGGGACAACCTTGGAAGTTGGAAACACCATATATTTT.

V is TRBV29-1 and J is TRBJ2-2; 7 bases agree with TRBD1. CDR1 is SQVTM and CDR2 is ANQGSEA in the germline V gene. The V gene end was trimmed by 4 bases and the J gene end by 0 bases; junction bases not matched to a gene: 2. CDR3 size: 14 residues. The CDR3: CSVGTGSNTGELFF. The CDR3 DNA sequence: TGCAGCGTTGGGACAGGTTCGAACACCGGGGAGCTGTTTTTT.

The gene calls are TRBV2 and TRBJ1-4, with D possibly matching TRBD1 (6 bases). V lost 6 bases and J 8 bases, leaving 13 bases between the germline ends. The germline CDR1 and CDR2 sequences are SNHLY and FYNNEI. CDR3 length: 13 amino acids. The CDR3 reads CASRGQKGEKLFF. CDR3 sequence (DNA): TGTGCCAGCAGGGGACAAAAGGGGGAAAAACTGTTTTTT.

This rearrangement joins TRBV4-2 to TRBJ2-1; 7 bases are shared with TRBD2. V was clipped by 0 bases and J by 9 bases; unmatched bases: 14. There are 17 residues in the CDR3. Germline V gene lookup returns CDR1 LGHNA and CDR2 YNFKEQ. Written as DNA, the CDR3 is TGTGCCAGCAGCCAAGATAATTCGGGGCCCCGCGGGGGTGAGCAGTTCTTC. Protein product: CASSQDNSGPRGGEQFF.

Here the CDR3 reads CASNPPTGARNQPQHF. As DNA, the CDR3 is TGTGCCAGCAATCCCCCAACAGGGGCGAGGAATCAGCCCCAGCATTTT. The chain couples TRBV28 to TRBJ1-5, with 7 nucleotides matching TRBD1. With V trimmed by 7 bases and J by 4 bases, 13 bases remained unmatched. In germline, CDR1 is MDHEN, CDR2 SYDVKM. CDR3 size: 16 residues.

The chain combines TRBV28 with TRBJ2-3, with 9 bases aligning to TRBD2. This CDR3 spans 16 amino acids. V gave up 2 bases and J gave up 1 base; unmatched junction bases: 4. CDR1 MDHEN and CDR2 SYDVKM come from the germline V gene. CDR3 sequence: CASSLTSGPGTDTQYF. In nucleotides, the CDR3 is TGTGCCAGCAGTTTAACTAGCGGGCCCGGCACAGATACGCAGTATTTT.

This chain joins TRBV5-1 and TRBJ2-3; 12 bases fit TRBD2. With 5 bases clipped from V and 2 bases from J, the junction kept 3 bases outside the gene matches. CDR1 is SGHRS and CDR2 is YFSETQ in the germline V gene. CDR3 length equals 15 residues. CDR3 DNA: TGCGCCAGCAGTTCTAGCGGGGGGGTCACAGATACGCAGTATTTT. It specifies CASSSSGGVTDTQYF.

The rearrangement links TRBV9 to TRBJ2-2, with unresolved D. V lost 4 bases, J lost 2 bases, and 12 bases lay in between. CDR3 length: 15 residues. Looked up from germline, CDR1 is SGDLS and CDR2 is YYNGEE. The DNA for the CDR3 is TGTGCCAGCAGCCCCCGGCCTGTCAACACCGGGGAGCTGTTTTTT. This sequence encodes CASSPRPVNTGELFF.

This clone occurred a few times. This rearrangement joins TRBV25-1 to TRBJ2-1; D is uncertain. V was trimmed by 1 base and J by 0 bases, leaving 4 bases between them. CDR1 is MGHDK, CDR2 SYGVNS, per germline. The CDR3 totals 14 residues. CDR3 nucleotide sequence: TGTGCCAGCAGTGAATTTCTCTCCTACAATGAGCAGTTCTTC. It is translated as CASSEFLSYNEQFF.